This T cell receptor (beta chain) was recovered during a study of CD8+CD57+ T cells in acquired aplastic anemia. At the level of the study: DNA per sorted CD4+ or CD8+ sample ranged about 0.19 to 30 ug, averaging 3.2 ug. Findings and caveats of the study: Shared by patients and controls, approximately 28 CD8+ CDR3s were abundant in patients.

The TCR beta profiling, which covered VDJ combination and CDR3 sequence, was carried out using genomic DNA as the template. TCRdb redid the calling of the reads with MiXCR, one entry per CDR3 protein. The table lists approximately 200,000 distinct CDR3 sequences, roughly 64% of them singletons. The CDR3 is 14 residues long. Germline CDR1 and CDR2: SEHNR and FQNEAQ (reference sequence). V lost 6 bases and J lost 4, with 15 bases in between. Turning to this clonotype: The antigen is undetermined.

J is TRBJ2-5 and V is TRBV7-9; no reliable D call. The origin of this receptor is a human donor with severe aplastic anemia or a healthy control (not recorded which). What was sequenced was sorted CD4+, CD8+, or CD8+CD57+ T cells (not recorded which) from PBMCs. CDR3 sequence: CASSSTIWGETQYF. In DNA form, the CDR3 reads TGTGCCAGCAGTTCTACAATTTGGGGAGAGACCCAGTACTTC. The full variable domain, in which reference TRBV7-9 and TRBJ2-5 provide the parts outside the CDR3, is DTGVSQNPRHKITKRGQNVTFRCDPISEHNRLYWYRQTLGQGPEFLTYFQNEAQLEKSRLLSDRFSAERPKGSFSTLEIQRTEQGDSAMYLCASSSTIWGETQYFGPGTRLLVL.